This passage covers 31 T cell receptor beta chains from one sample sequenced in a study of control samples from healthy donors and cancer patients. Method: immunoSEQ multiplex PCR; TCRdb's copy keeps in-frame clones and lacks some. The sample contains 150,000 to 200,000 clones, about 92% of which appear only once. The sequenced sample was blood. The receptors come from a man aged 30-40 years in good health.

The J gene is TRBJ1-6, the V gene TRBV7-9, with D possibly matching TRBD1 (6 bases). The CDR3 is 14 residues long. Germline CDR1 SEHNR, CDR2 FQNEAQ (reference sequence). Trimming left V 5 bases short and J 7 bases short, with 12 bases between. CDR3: CASSLDSLNSPLHF. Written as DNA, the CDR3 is TGTGCCAGCAGCCTGGACAGCTTGAATTCACCCCTCCACTTT.

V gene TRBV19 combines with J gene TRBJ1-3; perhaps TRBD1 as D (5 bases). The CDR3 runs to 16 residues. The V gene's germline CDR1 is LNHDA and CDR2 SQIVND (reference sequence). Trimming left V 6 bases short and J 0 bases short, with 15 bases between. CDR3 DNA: TGTGCCAGTAGGGAGACAGCCCTCTTCTCTGGAAACACCATATATTTT. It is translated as CASRETALFSGNTIYF.

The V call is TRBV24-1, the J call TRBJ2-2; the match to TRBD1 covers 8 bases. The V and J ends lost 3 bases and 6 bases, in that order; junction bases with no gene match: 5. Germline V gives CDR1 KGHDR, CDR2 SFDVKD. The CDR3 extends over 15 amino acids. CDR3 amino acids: CATSDPGQGSGELFF. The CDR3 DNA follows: TGTGCCACCAGTGATCCTGGACAGGGTTCCGGGGAGCTGTTTTTT.

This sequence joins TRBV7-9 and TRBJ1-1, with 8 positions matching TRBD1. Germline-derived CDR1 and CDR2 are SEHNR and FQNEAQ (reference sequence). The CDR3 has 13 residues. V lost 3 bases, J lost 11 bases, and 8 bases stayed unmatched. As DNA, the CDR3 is TGTGCCAGCAGCTTCGGGCAGGGGGCGCTGGCTTTCTTT. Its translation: CASSFGQGALAFF.

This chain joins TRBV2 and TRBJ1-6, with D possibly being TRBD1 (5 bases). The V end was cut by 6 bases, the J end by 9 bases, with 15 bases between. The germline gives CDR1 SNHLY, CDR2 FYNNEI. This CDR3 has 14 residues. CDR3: CASSGTEESSPLHF. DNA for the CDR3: TGTGCCAGCAGCGGGACGGAGGAAAGTTCACCCCTCCACTTT.

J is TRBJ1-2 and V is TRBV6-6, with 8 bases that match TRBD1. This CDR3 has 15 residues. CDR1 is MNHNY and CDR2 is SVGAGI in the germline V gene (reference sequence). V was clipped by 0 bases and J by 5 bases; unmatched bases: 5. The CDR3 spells CASSYSHRGRYGYTF. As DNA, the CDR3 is TGTGCCAGCAGTTACTCGCACAGGGGGAGGTATGGCTACACCTTC.

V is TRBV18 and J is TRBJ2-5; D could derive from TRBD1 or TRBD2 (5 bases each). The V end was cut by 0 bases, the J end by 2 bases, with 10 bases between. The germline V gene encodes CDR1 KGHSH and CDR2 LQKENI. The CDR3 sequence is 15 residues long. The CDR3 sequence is CASSPPGETQETQYF. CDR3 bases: TGTGCCAGCTCACCACCGGGGGAGACTCAAGAGACCCAGTACTTC.

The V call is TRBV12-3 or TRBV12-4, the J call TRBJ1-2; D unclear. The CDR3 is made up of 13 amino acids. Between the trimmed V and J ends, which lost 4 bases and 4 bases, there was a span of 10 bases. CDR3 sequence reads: CASSSALFYGYTF. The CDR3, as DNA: TGTGCCAGCAGTTCGGCCCTATTCTATGGCTACACCTTC.

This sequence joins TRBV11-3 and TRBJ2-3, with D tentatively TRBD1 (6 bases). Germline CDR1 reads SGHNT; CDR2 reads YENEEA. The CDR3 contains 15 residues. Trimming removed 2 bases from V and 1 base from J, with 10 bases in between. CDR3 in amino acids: CASSLSPGGTDTQYF. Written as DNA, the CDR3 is TGTGCCAGCAGCTTAAGCCCAGGGGGCACAGATACGCAGTATTTT.

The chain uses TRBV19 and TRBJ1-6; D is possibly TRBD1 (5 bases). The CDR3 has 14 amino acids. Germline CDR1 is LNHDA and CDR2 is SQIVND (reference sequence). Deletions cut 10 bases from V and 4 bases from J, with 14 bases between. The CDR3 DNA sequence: TGTGCCACCTGGGGACCGGGTTATAATTCACCCCTCCACTTT. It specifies CATWGPGYNSPLHF.

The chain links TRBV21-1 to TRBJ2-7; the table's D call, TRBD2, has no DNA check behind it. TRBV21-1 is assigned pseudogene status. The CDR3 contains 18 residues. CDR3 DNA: TGTGCCAGCAGCAAAGAGGTGGAGCGGACGGACTACTCCTACGAGCAGTACTTC. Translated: CASSKEVERTDYSYEQYF.

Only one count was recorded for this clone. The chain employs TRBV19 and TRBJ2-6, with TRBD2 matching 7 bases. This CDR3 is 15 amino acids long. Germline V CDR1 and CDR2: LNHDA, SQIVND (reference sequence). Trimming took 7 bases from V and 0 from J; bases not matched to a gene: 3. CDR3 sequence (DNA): TGTGCCAGTATTAGCGGGCTCTCTGGGGCCAACGTCCTGACTTTC. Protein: CASISGLSGANVLTF. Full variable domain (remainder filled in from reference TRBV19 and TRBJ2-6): DGGITQSPKYLFRKEGQNVTLSCEQNLNHDAMYWYRQDPGQGLRLIYYSQIVNDFQKGDIAEGYSVSREKKESFPLTVTSAQKNPTAFYLCASISGLSGANVLTFGAGSRLTVL.

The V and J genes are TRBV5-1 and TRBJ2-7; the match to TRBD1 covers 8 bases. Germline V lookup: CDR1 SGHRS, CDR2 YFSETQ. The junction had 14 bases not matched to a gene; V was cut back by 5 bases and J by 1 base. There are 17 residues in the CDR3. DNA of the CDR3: TGCGCCAGCAGTCACTACGGTCCAGGGGGCTTATCCTACGAGCAGTACTTC. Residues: CASSHYGPGGLSYEQYF.

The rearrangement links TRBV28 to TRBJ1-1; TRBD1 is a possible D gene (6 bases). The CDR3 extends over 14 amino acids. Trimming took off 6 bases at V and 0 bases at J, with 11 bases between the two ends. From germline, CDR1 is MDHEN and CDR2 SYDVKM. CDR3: CASSLRGMNTEAFF. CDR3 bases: TGTGCCAGCAGCCTCAGGGGTATGAACACTGAAGCTTTCTTT.

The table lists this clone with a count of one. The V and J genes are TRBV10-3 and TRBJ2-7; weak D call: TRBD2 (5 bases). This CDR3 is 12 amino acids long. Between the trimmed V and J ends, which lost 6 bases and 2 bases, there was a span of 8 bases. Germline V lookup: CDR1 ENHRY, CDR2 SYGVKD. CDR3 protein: CAISSGTYEQYF. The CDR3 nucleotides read TGTGCCATCAGCTCCGGGACCTACGAGCAGTACTTC.

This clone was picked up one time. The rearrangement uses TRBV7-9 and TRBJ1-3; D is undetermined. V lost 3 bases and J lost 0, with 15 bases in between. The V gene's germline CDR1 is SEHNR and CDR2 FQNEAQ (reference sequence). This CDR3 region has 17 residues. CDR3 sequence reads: CASSFPLSPYSGNTIYF. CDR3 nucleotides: TGTGCCAGCAGCTTCCCCTTATCCCCTTACTCTGGAAACACCATATATTTT.

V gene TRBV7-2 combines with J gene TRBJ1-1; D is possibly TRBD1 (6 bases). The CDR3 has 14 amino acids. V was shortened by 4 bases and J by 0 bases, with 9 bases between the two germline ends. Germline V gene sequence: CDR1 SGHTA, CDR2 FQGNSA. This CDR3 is CASSYGQMNTEAFF. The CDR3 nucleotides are TGTGCCAGCAGCTATGGACAGATGAACACTGAAGCTTTCTTT. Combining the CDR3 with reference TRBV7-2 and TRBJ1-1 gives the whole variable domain GAGVSQSPSNKVTEKGKDVELRCDPISGHTALYWYRQSLGQGLEFLIYFQGNSAPDKSGLPSDRFSAERTGGSVSTLTIQRTQQEDSAVYLCASSYGQMNTEAFFGQGTRLTVV.

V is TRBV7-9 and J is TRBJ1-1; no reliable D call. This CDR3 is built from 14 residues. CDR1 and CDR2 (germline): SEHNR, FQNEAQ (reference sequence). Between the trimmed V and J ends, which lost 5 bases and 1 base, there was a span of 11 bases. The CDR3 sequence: CASSVEVKNTEAFF. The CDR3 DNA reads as TGTGCCAGCAGCGTGGAGGTTAAGAACACTGAAGCTTTCTTT. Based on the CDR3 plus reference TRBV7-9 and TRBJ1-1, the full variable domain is DTGVSQNPRHKITKRGQNVTFRCDPISEHNRLYWYRQTLGQGPEFLTYFQNEAQLEKSRLLSDRFSAERPKGSFSTLEIQRTEQGDSAMYLCASSVEVKNTEAFFGQGTRLTVV.

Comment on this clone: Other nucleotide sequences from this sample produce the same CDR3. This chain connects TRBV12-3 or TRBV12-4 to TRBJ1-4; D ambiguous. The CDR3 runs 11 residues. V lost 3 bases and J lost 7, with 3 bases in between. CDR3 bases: TGTGCCAGCAGTTTGGGTGAAAAACTGTTTTTT. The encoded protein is CASSLGEKLFF.

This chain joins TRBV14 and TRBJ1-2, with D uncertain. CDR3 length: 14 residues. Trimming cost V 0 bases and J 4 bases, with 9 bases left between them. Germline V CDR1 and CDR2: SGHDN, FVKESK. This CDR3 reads CASSQETVSYGYTF. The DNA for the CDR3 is TGTGCCAGCAGCCAAGAAACGGTTTCCTATGGCTACACCTTC.

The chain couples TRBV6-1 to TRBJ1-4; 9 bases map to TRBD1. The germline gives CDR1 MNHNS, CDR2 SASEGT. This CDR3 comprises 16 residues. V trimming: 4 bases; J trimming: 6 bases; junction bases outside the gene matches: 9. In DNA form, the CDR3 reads TGTGCCAGCAGTGGAGGCCCGGGACAGGGATATGAAAAACTGTTTTTT. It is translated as CASSGGPGQGYEKLFF.

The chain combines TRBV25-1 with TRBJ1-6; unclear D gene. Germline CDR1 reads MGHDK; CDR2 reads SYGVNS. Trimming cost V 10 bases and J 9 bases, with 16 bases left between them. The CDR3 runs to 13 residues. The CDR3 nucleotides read TGTGCCACCGTGGCTGGGAGTGGTTCACCCCTCCACTTT. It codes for CATVAGSGSPLHF.

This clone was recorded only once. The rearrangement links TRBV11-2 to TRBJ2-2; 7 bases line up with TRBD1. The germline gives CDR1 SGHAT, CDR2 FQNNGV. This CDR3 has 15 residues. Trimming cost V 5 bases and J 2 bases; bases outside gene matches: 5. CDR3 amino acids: CASSPGTVNTGELFF. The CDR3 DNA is TGTGCCAGCAGCCCAGGGACAGTAAACACCGGGGAGCTGTTTTTT.

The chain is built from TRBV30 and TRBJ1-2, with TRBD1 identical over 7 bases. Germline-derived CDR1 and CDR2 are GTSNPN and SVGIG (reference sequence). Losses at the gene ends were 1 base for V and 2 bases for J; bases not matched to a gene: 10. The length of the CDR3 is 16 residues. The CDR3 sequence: CAWSGGPRQGNYGYTF. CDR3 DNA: TGTGCCTGGAGTGGGGGTCCGCGACAGGGAAACTATGGCTACACCTTC.

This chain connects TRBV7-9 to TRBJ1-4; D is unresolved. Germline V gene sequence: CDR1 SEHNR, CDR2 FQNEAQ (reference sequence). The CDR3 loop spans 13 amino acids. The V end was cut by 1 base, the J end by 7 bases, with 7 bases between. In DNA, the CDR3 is TGTGCCAGCAGCTTAGGGTTGGGTGAAAAACTGTTTTTT. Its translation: CASSLGLGEKLFF.

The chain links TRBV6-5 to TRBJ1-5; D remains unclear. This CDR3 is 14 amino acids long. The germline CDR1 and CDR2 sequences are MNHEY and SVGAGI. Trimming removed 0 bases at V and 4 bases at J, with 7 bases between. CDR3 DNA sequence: TGTGCCAGCAGTTACTCGAGTTGGAATCAGCCCCAGCATTTT. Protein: CASSYSSWNQPQHF.

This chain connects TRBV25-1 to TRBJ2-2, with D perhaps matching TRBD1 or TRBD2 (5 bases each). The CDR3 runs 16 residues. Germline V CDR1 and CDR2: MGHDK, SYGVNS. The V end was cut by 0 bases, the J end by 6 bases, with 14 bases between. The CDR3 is CASSEYLRQGAGELFF. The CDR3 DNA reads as TGTGCCAGCAGTGAATATCTTAGGCAGGGAGCCGGGGAGCTGTTTTTT.

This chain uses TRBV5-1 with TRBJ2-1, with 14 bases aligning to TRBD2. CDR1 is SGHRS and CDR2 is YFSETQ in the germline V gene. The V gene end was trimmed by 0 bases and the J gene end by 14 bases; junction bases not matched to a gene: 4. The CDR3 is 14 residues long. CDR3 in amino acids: CASSLATSGGEKFF. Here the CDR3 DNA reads TGCGCCAGCAGCTTGGCGACTAGCGGGGGGGAAAAGTTCTTC. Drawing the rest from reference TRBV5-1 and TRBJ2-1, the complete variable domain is KAGVTQTPRYLIKTRGQQVTLSCSPISGHRSVSWYQQTPGQGLQFLFEYFSETQRNKGNFPGRFSGRQFSNSRSEMNVSTLELGDSALYLCASSLATSGGEKFFGPGTRLTVL.

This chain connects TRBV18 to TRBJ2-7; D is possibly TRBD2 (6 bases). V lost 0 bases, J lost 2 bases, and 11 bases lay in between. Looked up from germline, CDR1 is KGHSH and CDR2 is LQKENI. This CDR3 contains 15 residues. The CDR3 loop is CASSPPRDSPYEQYF. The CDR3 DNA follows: TGTGCCAGCTCACCACCCCGGGACTCGCCCTACGAGCAGTACTTC.

CDR3 amino acids: CASSPGQWAYEQYF. The CDR3 bases are TGTGCCAGCAGCCCTGGACAGTGGGCCTACGAGCAGTACTTC. V usage is TRBV7-8 and J usage is TRBJ2-7, with D possibly matching TRBD1 (6 bases). CDR1 and CDR2 (germline): SGHVS, FQNEAQ. CDR3 length: 14 amino acids. V lost 5 bases, J lost 2 bases, and 13 bases lay in between.

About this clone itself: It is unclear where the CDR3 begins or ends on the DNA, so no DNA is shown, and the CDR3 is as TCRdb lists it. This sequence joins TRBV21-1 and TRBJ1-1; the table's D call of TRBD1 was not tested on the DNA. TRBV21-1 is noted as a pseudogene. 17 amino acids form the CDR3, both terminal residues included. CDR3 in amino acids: CASNNPVGQGSNTEAFF.